This T cell receptor (beta chain) was captured in a study of identical twins. TCRdb independently ran MiXCR on the 5' RACE reads; one entry per CDR3 protein. The table shows some 690,000 distinct CDR3 sequences, with less than 25% occurring only once. The V segment lost 4 bases and the J segment 5 bases; nucleotides outside the gene matches: 5. This CDR3 region has 13 residues. CDR1 is DFQATT, CDR2 SNEGSKA, per germline (reference sequence). These data are also associated with another study on T cells expressing NK-cell markers.

J is TRBJ2-3 and V is TRBV20-1, with TRBD2 matching 8 bases. This receptor was obtained from a woman aged 18-29 years in good health. Sequences were obtained from PBMCs. CDR3 protein: CSAIGGAGDTQYF. The CDR3 DNA reads as TGCAGTGCTATCGGGGGGGCTGGAGATACGCAGTATTTT.